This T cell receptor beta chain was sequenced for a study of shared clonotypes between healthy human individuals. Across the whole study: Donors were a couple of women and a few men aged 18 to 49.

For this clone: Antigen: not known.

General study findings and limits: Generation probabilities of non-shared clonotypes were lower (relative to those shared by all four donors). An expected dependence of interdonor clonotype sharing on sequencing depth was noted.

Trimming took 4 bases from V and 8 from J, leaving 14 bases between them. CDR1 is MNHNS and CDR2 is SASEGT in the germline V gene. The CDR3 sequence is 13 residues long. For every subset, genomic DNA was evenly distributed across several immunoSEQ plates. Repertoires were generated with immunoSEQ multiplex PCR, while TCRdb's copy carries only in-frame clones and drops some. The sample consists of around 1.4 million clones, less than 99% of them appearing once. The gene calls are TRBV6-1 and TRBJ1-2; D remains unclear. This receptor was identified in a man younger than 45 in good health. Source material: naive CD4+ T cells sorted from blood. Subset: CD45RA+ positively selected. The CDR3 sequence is CASSVGLLEGYTF. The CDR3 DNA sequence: TGTGCCAGCAGTGTGGGCCTGCTTGAAGGCTACACCTTC.